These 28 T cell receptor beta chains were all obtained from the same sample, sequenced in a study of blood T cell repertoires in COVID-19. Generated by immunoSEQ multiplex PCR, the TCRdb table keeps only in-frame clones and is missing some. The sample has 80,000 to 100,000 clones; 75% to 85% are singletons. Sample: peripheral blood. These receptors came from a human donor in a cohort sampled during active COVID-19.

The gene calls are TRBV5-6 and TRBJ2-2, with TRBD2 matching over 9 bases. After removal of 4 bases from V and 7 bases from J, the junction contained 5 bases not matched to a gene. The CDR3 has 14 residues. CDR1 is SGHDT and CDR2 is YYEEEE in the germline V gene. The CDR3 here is CASSEGLAFGELFF. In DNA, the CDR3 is TGTGCCAGCAGCGAGGGACTAGCCTTCGGGGAGCTGTTTTTT.

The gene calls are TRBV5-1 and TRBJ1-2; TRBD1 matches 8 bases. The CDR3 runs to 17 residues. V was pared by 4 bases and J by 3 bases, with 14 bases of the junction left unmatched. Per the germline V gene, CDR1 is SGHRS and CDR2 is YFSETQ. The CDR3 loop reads CASSHPGGLNLDYGYTF. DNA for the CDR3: TGCGCCAGCAGCCACCCAGGGGGCCTTAACTTGGACTATGGCTACACCTTC. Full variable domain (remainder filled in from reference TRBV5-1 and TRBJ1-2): KAGVTQTPRYLIKTRGQQVTLSCSPISGHRSVSWYQQTPGQGLQFLFEYFSETQRNKGNFPGRFSGRQFSNSRSEMNVSTLELGDSALYLCASSHPGGLNLDYGYTFGSGTRLTVV.

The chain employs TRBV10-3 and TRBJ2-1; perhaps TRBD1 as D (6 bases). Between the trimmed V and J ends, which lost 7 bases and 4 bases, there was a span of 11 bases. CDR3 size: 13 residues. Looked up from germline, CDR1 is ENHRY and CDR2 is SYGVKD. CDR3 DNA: TGTGCCATCACAGGGGTAGCTTACAATGAGCAGTTCTTC. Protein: CAITGVAYNEQFF.

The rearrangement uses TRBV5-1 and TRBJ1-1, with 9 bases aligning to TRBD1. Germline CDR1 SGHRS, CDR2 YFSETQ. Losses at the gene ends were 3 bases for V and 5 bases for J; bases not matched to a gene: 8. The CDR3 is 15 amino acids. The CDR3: CASSSADRGRTEAFF. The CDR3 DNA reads TGCGCCAGCAGCTCGGCGGACAGGGGACGGACTGAAGCTTTCTTT. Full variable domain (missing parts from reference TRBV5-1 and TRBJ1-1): KAGVTQTPRYLIKTRGQQVTLSCSPISGHRSVSWYQQTPGQGLQFLFEYFSETQRNKGNFPGRFSGRQFSNSRSEMNVSTLELGDSALYLCASSSADRGRTEAFFGQGTRLTVV.

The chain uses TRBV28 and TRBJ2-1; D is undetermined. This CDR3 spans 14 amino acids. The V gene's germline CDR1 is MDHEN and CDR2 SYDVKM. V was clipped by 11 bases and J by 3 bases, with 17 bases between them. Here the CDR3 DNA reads TGTGCCGTCCAGAGGCTAGGTGACTACAATGAGCAGTTCTTC. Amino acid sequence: CAVQRLGDYNEQFF.

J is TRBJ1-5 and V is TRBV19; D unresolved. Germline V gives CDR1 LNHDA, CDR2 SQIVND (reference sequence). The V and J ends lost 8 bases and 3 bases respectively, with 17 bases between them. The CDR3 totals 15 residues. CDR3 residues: CASSTPGRANQPQHF. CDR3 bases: TGTGCCAGTTCTACCCCGGGAAGGGCCAATCAGCCCCAGCATTTT.

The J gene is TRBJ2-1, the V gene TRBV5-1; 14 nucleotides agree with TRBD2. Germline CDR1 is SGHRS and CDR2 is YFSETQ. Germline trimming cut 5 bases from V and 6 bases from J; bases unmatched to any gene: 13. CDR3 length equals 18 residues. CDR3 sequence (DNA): TGCGCCAGCAGTTTCCCCGGGACTAGCGGGAGCCCGCCCAATGAGCAGTTCTTC. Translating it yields CASSFPGTSGSPPNEQFF.

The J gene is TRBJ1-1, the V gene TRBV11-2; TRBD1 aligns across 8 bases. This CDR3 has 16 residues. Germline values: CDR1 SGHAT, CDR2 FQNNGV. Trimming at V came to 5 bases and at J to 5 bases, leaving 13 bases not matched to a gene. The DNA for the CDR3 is TGTGCCAGCAGCAGGTACCGGGACAGGCCACCTACTGAAGCTTTCTTT. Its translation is CASSRYRDRPPTEAFF.

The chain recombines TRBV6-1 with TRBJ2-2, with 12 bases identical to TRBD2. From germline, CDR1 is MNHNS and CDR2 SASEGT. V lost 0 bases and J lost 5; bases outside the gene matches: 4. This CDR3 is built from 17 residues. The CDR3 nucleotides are TGTGCCAGCAGTGAAGCCCTAGCGGGAGGGCTAACCGGGGAGCTGTTTTTT. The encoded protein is CASSEALAGGLTGELFF.

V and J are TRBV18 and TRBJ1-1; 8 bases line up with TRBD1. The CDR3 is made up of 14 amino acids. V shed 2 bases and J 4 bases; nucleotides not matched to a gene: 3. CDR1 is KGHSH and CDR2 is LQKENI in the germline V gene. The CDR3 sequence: CASSPSDRGTEAFF. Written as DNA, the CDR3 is TGTGCCAGCTCACCATCCGACAGGGGCACTGAAGCTTTCTTT.

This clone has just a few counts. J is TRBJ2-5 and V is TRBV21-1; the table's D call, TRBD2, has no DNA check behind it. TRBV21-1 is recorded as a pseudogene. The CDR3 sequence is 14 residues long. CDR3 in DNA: TGTGCCAGCAGCAACGTTACTCCTCAAGAGACCCAGTACTTC. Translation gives CASSNVTPQETQYF.

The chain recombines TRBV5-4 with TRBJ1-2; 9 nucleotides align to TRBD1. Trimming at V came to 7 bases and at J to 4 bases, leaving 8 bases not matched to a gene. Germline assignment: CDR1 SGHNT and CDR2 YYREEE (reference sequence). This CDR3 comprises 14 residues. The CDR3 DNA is TGTGCCAGCCGAGAACAGGGGGCCGGCTATGGCTACACCTTC. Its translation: CASREQGAGYGYTF.

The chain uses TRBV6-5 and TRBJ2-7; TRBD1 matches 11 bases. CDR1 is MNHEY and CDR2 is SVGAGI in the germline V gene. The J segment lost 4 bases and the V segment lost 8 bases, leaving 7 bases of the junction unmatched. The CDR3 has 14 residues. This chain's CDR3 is CASLWTGGPYEQYF. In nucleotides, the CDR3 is TGTGCCAGCCTCTGGACAGGGGGCCCATACGAGCAGTACTTC.

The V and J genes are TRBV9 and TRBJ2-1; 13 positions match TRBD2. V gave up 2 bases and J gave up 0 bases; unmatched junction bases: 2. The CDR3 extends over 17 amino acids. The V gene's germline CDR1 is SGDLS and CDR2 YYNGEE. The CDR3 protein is CASSVGLAGTSYNEQFF. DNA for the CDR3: TGTGCCAGCAGCGTGGGACTAGCGGGAACCTCCTACAATGAGCAGTTCTTC.

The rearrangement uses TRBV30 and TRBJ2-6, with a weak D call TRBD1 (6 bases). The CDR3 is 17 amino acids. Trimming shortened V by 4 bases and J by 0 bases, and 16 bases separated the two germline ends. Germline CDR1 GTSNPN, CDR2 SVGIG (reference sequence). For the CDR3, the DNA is TGTGCCTGGAATAAAGCGACAGGTCGCTCTGGGGCCAACGTCCTGACTTTC. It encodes CAWNKATGRSGANVLTF. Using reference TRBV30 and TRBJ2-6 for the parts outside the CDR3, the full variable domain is SQTIHQWPATLVQPVGSPLSLECTVEGTSNPNLYWYRQAAGRGLQLLFYSVGIGQISSEVPQNLSASRPQDRQFILSSKKLLLSDSGFYLCAWNKATGRSGANVLTFGAGSRLTVL.

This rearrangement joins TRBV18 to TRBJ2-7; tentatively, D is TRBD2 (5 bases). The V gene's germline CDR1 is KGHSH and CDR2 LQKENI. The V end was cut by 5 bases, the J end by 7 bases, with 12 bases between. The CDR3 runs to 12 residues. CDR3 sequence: CASSTGNGEQYF. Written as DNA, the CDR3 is TGTGCCAGCTCAACCGGGAACGGAGAGCAGTACTTC.

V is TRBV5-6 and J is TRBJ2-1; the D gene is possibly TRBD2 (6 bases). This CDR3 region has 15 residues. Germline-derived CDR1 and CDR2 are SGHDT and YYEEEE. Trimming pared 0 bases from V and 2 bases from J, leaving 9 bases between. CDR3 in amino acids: CASSLGAGTYNEQFF. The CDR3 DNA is TGTGCCAGCAGCTTGGGAGCGGGCACCTACAATGAGCAGTTCTTC.

The CDR3 loop is CAISESRQGDEQYF. CDR3 nucleotides: TGTGCCATCAGTGAGTCAAGACAGGGTGACGAGCAGTACTTC. The chain carries TRBV10-3 and TRBJ2-7; TRBD1 matches at 7 bases. Unmatched junction bases numbered 4, after V lost 0 bases and J lost 5 bases. The germline V gene has CDR1 ENHRY and CDR2 SYGVKD. The CDR3 sequence is 14 residues long.

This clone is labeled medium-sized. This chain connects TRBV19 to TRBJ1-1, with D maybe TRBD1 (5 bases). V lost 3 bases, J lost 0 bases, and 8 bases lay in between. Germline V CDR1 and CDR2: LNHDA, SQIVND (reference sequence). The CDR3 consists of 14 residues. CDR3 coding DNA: TGTGCCAGTAGTATCGGGGGTGTGAACACTGAAGCTTTCTTT. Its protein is CASSIGGVNTEAFF.

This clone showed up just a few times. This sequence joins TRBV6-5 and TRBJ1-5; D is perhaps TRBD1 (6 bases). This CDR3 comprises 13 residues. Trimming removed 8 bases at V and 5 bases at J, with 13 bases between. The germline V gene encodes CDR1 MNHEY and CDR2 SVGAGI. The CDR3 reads CASGYGGHQPQHF. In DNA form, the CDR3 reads TGTGCCAGCGGCTATGGGGGCCATCAGCCCCAGCATTTT.

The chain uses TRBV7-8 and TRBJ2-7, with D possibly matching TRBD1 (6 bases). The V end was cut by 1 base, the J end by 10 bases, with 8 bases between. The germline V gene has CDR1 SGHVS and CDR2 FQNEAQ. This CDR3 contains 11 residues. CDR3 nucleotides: TGTGCCAGCAGCTTAGACAGGGCCCAGTACTTC. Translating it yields CASSLDRAQYF.

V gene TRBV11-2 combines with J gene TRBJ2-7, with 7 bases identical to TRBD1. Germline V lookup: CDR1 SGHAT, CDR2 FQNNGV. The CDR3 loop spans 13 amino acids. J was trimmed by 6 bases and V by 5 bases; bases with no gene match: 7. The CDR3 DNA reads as TGTGCCAGCAGCGTCGTTAACAGGGGCGAGCAGTACTTC. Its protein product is CASSVVNRGEQYF. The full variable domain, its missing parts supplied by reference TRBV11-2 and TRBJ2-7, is EAGVAQSPRYKIIEKRQSVAFWCNPISGHATLYWYQQILGQGPKLLIQFQNNGVVDDSQLPKDRFSAERLKGVDSTLKIQPAKLEDSAVYLCASSVVNRGEQYFGPGTRLTVT.

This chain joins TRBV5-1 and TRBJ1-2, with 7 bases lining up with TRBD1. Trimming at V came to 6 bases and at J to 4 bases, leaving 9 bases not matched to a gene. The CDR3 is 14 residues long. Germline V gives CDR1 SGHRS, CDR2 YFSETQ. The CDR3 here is CASKGSGGFYGYTF. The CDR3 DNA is TGCGCCAGCAAGGGCTCAGGGGGATTCTATGGCTACACCTTC.

This CDR3 reads CASSGTGGQPQHF. Here the CDR3 DNA reads TGTGCCAGCAGCGGGACAGGGGGACAGCCCCAGCATTTT. V and J are TRBV5-8 and TRBJ1-5; TRBD1 matches at 11 bases. The CDR3 runs 13 residues. Germline CDR1 is SGHTS and CDR2 is YDEGEE. V lost 4 bases and J lost 7; bases outside the gene matches: 1.

CDR3 in DNA: TGTGCCAGCAGCTTGGGGGACAAAAGGCGCCAGTACTTC. It yields the protein CASSLGDKRRQYF. This chain joins TRBV5-4 and TRBJ2-5, with D perhaps TRBD1 (6 bases). CDR3 size: 13 residues. Germline CDR1 reads SGHNT; CDR2 reads YYREEE (reference sequence). Trimming took off 0 bases at V and 10 bases at J, with 13 bases between the two ends.

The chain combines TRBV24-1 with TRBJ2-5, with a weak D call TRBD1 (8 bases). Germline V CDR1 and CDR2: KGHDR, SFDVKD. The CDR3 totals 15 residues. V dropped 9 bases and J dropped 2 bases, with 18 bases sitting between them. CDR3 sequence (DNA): TGTGCCACCGGGGGGGGGACAGGCCCGCAAGAGACCCAGTACTTC. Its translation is CATGGGTGPQETQYF.

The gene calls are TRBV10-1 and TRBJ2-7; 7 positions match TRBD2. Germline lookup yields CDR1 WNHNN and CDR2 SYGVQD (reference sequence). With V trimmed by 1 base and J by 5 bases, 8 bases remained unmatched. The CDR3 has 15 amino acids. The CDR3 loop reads CASSELPLRGDEQYF. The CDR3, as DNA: TGCGCCAGCAGTGAGTTGCCGCTCCGGGGGGACGAGCAGTACTTC.

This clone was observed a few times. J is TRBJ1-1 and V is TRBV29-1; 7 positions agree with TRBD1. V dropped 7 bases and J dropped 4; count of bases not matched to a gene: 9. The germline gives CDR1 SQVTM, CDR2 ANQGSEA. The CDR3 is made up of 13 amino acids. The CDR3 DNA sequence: TGCAGCGGTTACAGGGGAGGCGGCACTGAAGCTTTCTTT. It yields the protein CSGYRGGGTEAFF.